Given below is one TCR beta chain in context. This specimen comes from a study of blood T cells in healthy people across ages. V was cut by 1 base and J by 7 bases, with 14 bases left in between. Germline V gene data show CDR1 as DFQATT and CDR2 as SNEGSKA (reference sequence). The CDR3 is 14 amino acids. For the second PCR, which ran for roughly 6 to 12 cycles, a sample-barcoded 5' primer and a J-beta primer mix were used. From the 5' RACE reads, TCRdb called clonotypes with MiXCR, one entry per CDR3 protein. Here the sample spans about 1.8 million distinct CDR3 sequences, roughly 52% being singletons.

The sequence derives from a woman aged 40 to 55 in good health. Sequencing was performed on blood. The genes are TRBV20-1 and TRBJ2-1, with D possibly TRBD1 on 6 matching bases. The CDR3 loop reads CSARAPRGMNEQFF. CDR3 nucleotides: TGCAGTGCTAGAGCGCCCAGGGGTATGAATGAGCAGTTCTTC.